A single sample is the source of the 23 T cell receptor beta chains below, sequenced in a study of beta chain features in type 1 diabetes (dated by TCRdb to 2016 to 2019). The library was obtained by the immunoSEQ multiplex PCR assay. The High Capacity cDNA Reverse Transcription Kit was used to reverse transcribe all of the isolated RNA, meaning that expressed TCRB transcripts were what got sequenced. TCRdb mirrors the immuneACCESS table, restricted to in-frame sequences. Some clones are absent from its copies; in checked studies, under half trace to an unresolved V gene, and the reason for the others is unknown. The sample profile shows about 130,000 clones; 9.2% of them were found once. The top ten clonotypes cover 0.55% to 0.85% of the sample. Sequenced sample: central memory CD4+ T cells from blood. The receptor set was obtained from a man aged 18 to 35 in good health.

The chain carries TRBV5-1 and TRBJ2-4; perhaps TRBD2 as D (6 bases). The CDR3 is 16 residues long. Per the germline V gene, CDR1 is SGHRS and CDR2 is YFSETQ. The V end was cut by 0 bases, the J end by 0 bases, with 10 bases between. CDR3 in DNA: TGCGCCAGCAGCTTGGCCACGGGGGTAGCCAAAAACATTCAGTACTTC. It is translated as CASSLATGVAKNIQYF.

This clone has just a few counts. This chain connects TRBV11-2 to TRBJ2-7, with 9 positions matching TRBD2. CDR1 is SGHAT, CDR2 FQNNGV, per germline. With 0 bases clipped from V and 2 bases from J, the junction kept 2 bases outside the gene matches. CDR3 size: 15 residues. For the CDR3, the DNA is TGTGCCAGCAGCTTAGATCCTAGCGGGGCCTACGAGCAGTACTTC. Translation: CASSLDPSGAYEQYF.

There are a few counts of this clone. The chain employs TRBV5-6 and TRBJ2-2; D remains unclear. The germline CDR1 and CDR2 sequences are SGHDT and YYEEEE. Trimming took 0 bases from V and 4 from J, leaving 10 bases between them. This CDR3 spans 15 amino acids. The DNA for the CDR3 is TGTGCCAGCAGCTTGGTTGGCAGTGCCACCGGGGAGCTGTTTTTT. Protein: CASSLVGSATGELFF.

The genes are TRBV29-1 and TRBJ2-7; 8 bases agree with TRBD1. Germline V gene sequence: CDR1 SQVTM, CDR2 ANQGSEA. The CDR3 has 16 residues. With V trimmed by 1 base and J by 3 bases, 11 bases remained unmatched. Here the CDR3 DNA reads TGCAGCGTTGAAGGTATGCCTCACAGGGGGGACTACGAGCAGTACTTC. It encodes CSVEGMPHRGDYEQYF.

The V gene is TRBV5-1, the J gene TRBJ2-7, with TRBD1 identical over 12 bases. The CDR3 extends over 14 amino acids. V shed 4 bases, J shed 5 bases, and the junction held 4 bases outside the gene matches. Germline V CDR1 and CDR2: SGHRS, YFSETQ. CDR3 in amino acids: CASSAGQGADEQYF. CDR3 in DNA: TGCGCCAGCAGCGCGGGACAGGGGGCAGACGAGCAGTACTTC.

J is TRBJ1-4 and V is TRBV18; 7 nucleotides match TRBD1. After removal of 3 bases from V and 8 bases from J, the junction contained 3 bases not matched to a gene. Germline V lookup: CDR1 KGHSH, CDR2 LQKENI. The length of the CDR3 is 13 residues. Written as DNA, the CDR3 is TGTGCCAGCTCACCGGGGACAGAAGAAAAACTGTTTTTT. Residues: CASSPGTEEKLFF.

The chain links TRBV4-3 to TRBJ2-7; 7 bases are a match to TRBD1. CDR1 and CDR2 from the germline V gene are LGHNA and YSLEER. This CDR3 is built from 13 residues. V was clipped by 6 bases and J by 0 bases; unmatched bases: 2. The CDR3 here is CASRRTGSYEQYF. CDR3 coding DNA: TGCGCCAGCAGACGGACAGGCTCCTACGAGCAGTACTTC.

The table lists this clone with many counts. This chain connects TRBV18 to TRBJ1-2, with D perhaps TRBD1 (5 bases). Trimming pared 6 bases from V and 4 bases from J, leaving 9 bases between. The CDR3 has 12 residues. Germline V gives CDR1 KGHSH, CDR2 LQKENI. In DNA form, the CDR3 reads TGTGCCAGCTCCCAGGGCACCTATGGCTACACCTTC. This encodes CASSQGTYGYTF.

The genes are TRBV15 and TRBJ2-3; 11 bases match TRBD1. CDR1 and CDR2 from the germline V gene are LNHNV and YYDKDF (reference sequence). With 1 base clipped from V and 1 base from J, the junction kept 7 bases outside the gene matches. The CDR3 totals 18 residues. CDR3: CATSRGDSGQGGTDTQYF. CDR3 nucleotides: TGTGCCACCAGCAGAGGGGATTCGGGACAGGGGGGCACAGATACGCAGTATTTT. The full variable domain, in which reference TRBV15 and TRBJ2-3 provide the parts outside the CDR3, is DAMVIQNPRYQVTQFGKPVTLSCSQTLNHNVMYWYQQKSSQAPKLLFHYYDKDFNNEADTPDNFQSRRPNTSFCFLDIRSPGLGDTAMYLCATSRGDSGQGGTDTQYFGPGTRLTVL.

V and J are TRBV21-1 and TRBJ1-5; TRBD1, the table's D call, was not compared with the DNA. TRBV21-1 represents a pseudogene. This CDR3 comprises 15 residues. CDR3 bases: TGTGCCAGCAGCAAAATTACAGGGTGGAATCAGCCCCAGCATTTT. This codes for CASSKITGWNQPQHF.

The sample holds many counts of this clone. The V and J genes are TRBV7-9 and TRBJ2-3; 7 bases line up with TRBD1. Trimming took 5 bases from V and 7 from J; bases not matched to a gene: 6. CDR3 length equals 13 residues. Per germline, CDR1 SEHNR and CDR2 FQNEAQ (reference sequence). CDR3 sequence reads: CASSITGANTQYF. DNA for the CDR3: TGTGCCAGCAGCATTACAGGGGCAAATACGCAGTATTTT.

For the CDR3, the DNA is TGCGCCAGCAGCCCCTTGGGCGGGGGAGCGTACGAGCAGTACTTC. Residues: CASSPLGGGAYEQYF. The chain combines TRBV5-1 with TRBJ2-7; 7 bases match TRBD2. The CDR3 spans 15 residues. Germline lookup yields CDR1 SGHRS and CDR2 YFSETQ. V lost 4 bases, J lost 4 bases, and 11 bases stayed unmatched.

The chain employs TRBV4-2 and TRBJ2-1, with 7 positions matching TRBD1. This CDR3 is built from 15 residues. The germline V gene encodes CDR1 LGHNA and CDR2 YNFKEQ. V lost 4 bases to trimming and J lost 9 bases; unmatched junction nucleotides: 12. The CDR3 loop reads CASSPGQLPNSEQFF. DNA of the CDR3: TGTGCCAGCAGCCCGGGACAGCTCCCGAACAGTGAGCAGTTCTTC.

The chain combines TRBV2 with TRBJ2-5; no definite D call. CDR1 and CDR2 from the germline V gene are SNHLY and FYNNEI. The CDR3 covers 12 residues. The germline V and J ends were trimmed by 2 bases and 6 bases, with 7 bases remaining between them. For the CDR3, the DNA is TGTGCCAGCAGTGAATACAGCCAGACCCAGTACTTC. Encoded protein: CASSEYSQTQYF.

This chain joins TRBV7-2 and TRBJ2-2; 8 nucleotides align to TRBD1. V was pared by 5 bases and J by 2 bases, with 7 bases of the junction left unmatched. The CDR3 covers 16 residues. CDR1 and CDR2 from the germline V gene are SGHTA and FQGNSA. DNA of the CDR3: TGTGCCAGCAGCCCGGGGGACAGGCCAAACACCGGGGAGCTGTTTTTT. Its translation is CASSPGDRPNTGELFF.

This clone was seen ten or more times. The chain has TRBV7-9 and TRBJ2-1; D is perhaps TRBD2 (5 bases). The CDR3 loop spans 16 amino acids. The germline V and J ends were trimmed by 4 bases and 0 bases, with 13 bases remaining between them. Germline-derived CDR1 and CDR2 are SEHNR and FQNEAQ (reference sequence). The CDR3 DNA is TGTGCCAGCAGCTCGGAGGCAGCTAGCTCCTACAATGAGCAGTTCTTC. Amino acids: CASSSEAASSYNEQFF. Full variable domain (outside the CDR3, taken from reference TRBV7-9 and TRBJ2-1): DTGVSQNPRHKITKRGQNVTFRCDPISEHNRLYWYRQTLGQGPEFLTYFQNEAQLEKSRLLSDRFSAERPKGSFSTLEIQRTEQGDSAMYLCASSSEAASSYNEQFFGPGTRLTVL.

Only a few counts were recorded for this clone. The chain links TRBV7-2 to TRBJ2-5; D might be TRBD2 (7 bases). Germline assignment: CDR1 SGHTA and CDR2 FQGNSA. V was pared by 5 bases and J by 6 bases, with 19 bases between. The CDR3 runs 15 residues. The DNA for the CDR3 is TGTGCCAGCAGCCGGGGGGCCCCCGGGGGGAAGACCCAGTACTTC. As protein: CASSRGAPGGKTQYF.

This clone was seen a handful of times. The rearrangement joins TRBV5-6 to TRBJ2-3; D might be TRBD2 (5 bases). The ends were cut back, 2 bases at V and 0 bases at J, with 10 bases in the middle. The CDR3 spans 15 residues. Germline V gives CDR1 SGHDT, CDR2 YYEEEE. The DNA for the CDR3 is TGTGCCAGCAGCTTAGAGGGTACTAGCACAGATACGCAGTATTTT. Its translation: CASSLEGTSTDTQYF. The whole variable domain, filled in from reference TRBV5-6 and TRBJ2-3, reads DAGVTQSPTHLIKTRGQQVTLRCSPKSGHDTVSWYQQALGQGPQFIFQYYEEEERQRGNFPDRFSGHQFPNYSSELNVNALLLGDSALYLCASSLEGTSTDTQYFGPGTRLTVL.

This clone has a handful of counts. This chain connects TRBV5-6 to TRBJ2-1; 11 bases align to TRBD2. From germline, CDR1 is SGHDT and CDR2 YYEEEE. J gave up 8 bases and V 3 bases, and 7 bases lay outside the gene matches. This CDR3 is built from 15 residues. The CDR3 is CASSWDSGGGDEQFF. The CDR3 nucleotides are TGTGCCAGCAGCTGGGATAGCGGGGGGGGCGATGAGCAGTTCTTC.

The chain employs TRBV7-2 and TRBJ1-6, with D possibly being TRBD1 (6 bases). The CDR3 totals 16 residues. V lost 2 bases, J lost 5 bases, and 13 bases lay in between. Germline loops: CDR1 SGHTA, CDR2 FQGNSA. In DNA, the CDR3 is TGTGCCAGCAGCTTAATAGGCCAGGGGAATAATTCACCCCTCCACTTT. Amino acid sequence: CASSLIGQGNNSPLHF.

The genes are TRBV15 and TRBJ2-3, with 11 bases aligning to TRBD2. Looked up from germline, CDR1 is LNHNV and CDR2 is YYDKDF (reference sequence). Trimming cost V 0 bases and J 4 bases; bases outside gene matches: 3. The CDR3 runs to 16 residues. The CDR3 bases are TGTGCCACCAGCAGAGATCTAGCGGGGGGTTCAGATACGCAGTATTTT. Amino acid sequence: CATSRDLAGGSDTQYF.

DNA for the CDR3: TGTGCCAGCAGCGCTACAGGAACTGGAAACACCATATATTTT. This codes for CASSATGTGNTIYF. The chain employs TRBV7-8 and TRBJ1-3; possible D gene TRBD1, 5 bases. The CDR3 loop spans 14 amino acids. V was trimmed by 5 bases and J by 2 bases, leaving 10 bases between them. CDR1 and CDR2 (germline): SGHVS, FQNEAQ.

The chain recombines TRBV5-5 with TRBJ2-1; D unresolved. V was shortened by 0 bases and J by 0 bases, with 7 bases between the two germline ends. The length of the CDR3 is 15 residues. Per germline, CDR1 SGHKS and CDR2 YYEKEE (reference sequence). CDR3 in amino acids: CASSLVSPSYNEQFF. CDR3 in DNA: TGTGCCAGCAGCTTGGTATCCCCCTCCTACAATGAGCAGTTCTTC.